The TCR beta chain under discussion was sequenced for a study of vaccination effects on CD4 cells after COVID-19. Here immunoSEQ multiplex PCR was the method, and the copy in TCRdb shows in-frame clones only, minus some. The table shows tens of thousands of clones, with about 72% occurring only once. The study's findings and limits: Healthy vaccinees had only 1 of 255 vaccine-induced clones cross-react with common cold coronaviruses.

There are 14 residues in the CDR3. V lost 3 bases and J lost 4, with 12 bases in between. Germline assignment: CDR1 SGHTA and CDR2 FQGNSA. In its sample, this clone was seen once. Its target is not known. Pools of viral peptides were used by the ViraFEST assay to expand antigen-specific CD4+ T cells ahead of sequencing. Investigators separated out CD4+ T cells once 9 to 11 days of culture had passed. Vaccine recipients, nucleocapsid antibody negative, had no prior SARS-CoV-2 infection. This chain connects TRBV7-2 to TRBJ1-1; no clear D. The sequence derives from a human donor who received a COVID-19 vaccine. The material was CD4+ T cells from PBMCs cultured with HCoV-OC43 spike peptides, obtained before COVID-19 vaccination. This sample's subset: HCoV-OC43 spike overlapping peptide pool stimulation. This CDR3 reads CASSFEGMGTEAFF. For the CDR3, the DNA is TGTGCCAGCAGCTTTGAGGGCATGGGCACTGAAGCTTTCTTT.